This entry is about one T cell receptor (beta chain). One entry per CDR3 protein results from TCRdb running MiXCR on the 5' RACE reads. The sample has tens of thousands of distinct CDR3 sequences; about 25% are singletons. Looked up from germline, CDR1 is WNHNN and CDR2 is SYGVQD (reference sequence). After removal of 5 bases from V and 5 bases from J, the junction contained 3 bases not matched to a gene. This CDR3 contains 14 residues. Cells sorted as Tregs were CD4+, CD25+ and CD127-/low. This sequence joins TRBV10-1 and TRBJ2-1; 10 positions match TRBD2. The sequencing input was tumor-infiltrating Tregs sorted from the breast tumor. This clonotype was sampled from a female donor with breast cancer. In nucleotides, the CDR3 is TGCGCCAGCAGTCGGCTAGCGGGAGACAATGAGCAGTTCTTC. It translates to CASSRLAGDNEQFF.